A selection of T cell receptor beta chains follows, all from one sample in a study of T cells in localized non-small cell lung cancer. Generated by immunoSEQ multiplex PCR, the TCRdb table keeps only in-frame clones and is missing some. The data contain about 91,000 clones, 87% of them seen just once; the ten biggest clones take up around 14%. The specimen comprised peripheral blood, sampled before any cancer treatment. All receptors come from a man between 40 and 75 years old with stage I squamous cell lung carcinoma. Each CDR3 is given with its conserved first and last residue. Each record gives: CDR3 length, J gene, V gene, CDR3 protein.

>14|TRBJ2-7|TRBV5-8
CASSLGVGVYEQYF
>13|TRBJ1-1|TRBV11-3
CASSSQGETEAFF
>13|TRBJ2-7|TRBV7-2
CASTPRGTSKQYF
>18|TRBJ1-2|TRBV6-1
CASSEDGLGRAEGYGYTF
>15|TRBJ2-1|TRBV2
CASSDRGSSYNEQFF
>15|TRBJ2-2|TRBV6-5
CASGPGGGNTGELFF
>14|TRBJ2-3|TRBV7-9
CASSLGQGADTQYF
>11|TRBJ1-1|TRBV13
CASRRGTEAFF
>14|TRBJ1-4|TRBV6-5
CASRKTGGNEKLFF
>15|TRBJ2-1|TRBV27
CASSLGQGIYNEQFF
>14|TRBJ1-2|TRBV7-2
CASSLGGGSYGYTF
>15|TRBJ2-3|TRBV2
CASRFLAEETDTQYF
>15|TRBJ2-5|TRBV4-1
CASSQDGLGRETQYF
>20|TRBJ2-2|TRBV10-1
CASRKSTGSGGAKNTGELFF
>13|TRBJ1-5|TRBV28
CASSFASNQPQHF
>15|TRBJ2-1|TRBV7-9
CASSLTGQGANEQFF
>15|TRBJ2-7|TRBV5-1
CASSLVGGAKYEQYF
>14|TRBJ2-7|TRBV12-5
CASGLARLIHEQYF
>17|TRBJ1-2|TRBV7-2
CASSSGTKVLSFYGYTF
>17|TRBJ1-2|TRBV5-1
CASSTGTELNFNYGYTF